The rows below give T cell receptor beta chains drawn from one sample of a study of blood T cells in healthy people across ages. MiXCR was run by TCRdb on the 5' RACE reads, yielding one entry per CDR3 protein. The table includes approximately 900,000 distinct CDR3 sequences, almost 30% detected once. This sample also belongs to another study, concerning T cells of mothers and their children.

Sequencing used blood. The receptors shown here come from a woman between 40 and 55 years old in good health. Each CDR3 is given with its conserved first and last residue. D genes are given only for firm matches. Clone sizes are given selectively: once, few, many, or a class where the clone is expanded.

J gene: TRBJ1-2; D gene: -; clone size: -; V gene: TRBV5-6; CDR3 DNA: TGTGCCAGCAGCTTAGGCGGATTCACTTATGGCTACACCTTC; CDR3 protein: CASSLGGFTYGYTF
J gene: TRBJ2-3; D gene: -; clone size: -; V gene: TRBV9; CDR3 DNA: TGTGCCAGCAGCGTAGAGGCCAGCGATACGCAGTATTTT; CDR3 protein: CASSVEASDTQYF
J gene: TRBJ2-7; D gene: TRBD2; clone size: -; V gene: TRBV29-1; CDR3 DNA: TGCAGCGTGACCGGGACTAGCGGGATTCACGAGCAGTACTTC; CDR3 protein: CSVTGTSGIHEQYF
J gene: TRBJ1-2; D gene: -; clone size: -; V gene: TRBV27; CDR3 DNA: TGTGCCAGCAGTTTAAAAGGGGAGGGCTATGGCTACACCTTC; CDR3 protein: CASSLKGEGYGYTF
J gene: TRBJ1-1; D gene: -; clone size: -; V gene: TRBV7-3; CDR3 DNA: TGTGCCAGCAGCATGACCCGTCTAGCGGACACTGAAGCTTTCTTT; CDR3 protein: CASSMTRLADTEAFF
J gene: TRBJ1-4; D gene: -; clone size: few; V gene: TRBV3-1; CDR3 DNA: TGTGCCAGCAGCCAAACCCCGTACATCGGGCCAACTAATGAAAAACTGTTTTTT; CDR3 protein: CASSQTPYIGPTNEKLFF
J gene: TRBJ1-6; D gene: -; clone size: once; V gene: TRBV5-1; CDR3 DNA: TGCGCCAGCAGCTTGGAAGTCAGTAATTCACCCCTCCACTTT; CDR3 protein: CASSLEVSNSPLHF
J gene: TRBJ2-7; D gene: -; clone size: -; V gene: TRBV5-1; CDR3 DNA: TGCGCCAGCTGGTGGGGGGACAAACCCCACGAGCAGCACTTC; CDR3 protein: CASWWGDKPHEQHF
J gene: TRBJ1-6; D gene: -; clone size: few; V gene: TRBV20-1; CDR3 DNA: TGCAGTGCTAGAGATTTCGCGGCCCCAGAAAATTCACCCCTCCACTTT; CDR3 protein: CSARDFAAPENSPLHF
J gene: TRBJ2-7; D gene: -; clone size: -; V gene: TRBV10-3; CDR3 DNA: TGTGCCATCATGCAAGACGACGGGGATTACGAGCAGTACTTC; CDR3 protein: CAIMQDDGDYEQYF
J gene: TRBJ2-5; D gene: TRBD2; clone size: many; V gene: TRBV2; CDR3 DNA: TGTGCCAGCAAACGGGGGGGCCAAGAGACCCAGTACTTC; CDR3 protein: CASKRGGQETQYF
J gene: TRBJ2-7; D gene: -; clone size: many; V gene: TRBV7-2; CDR3 DNA: TGTGCCAGCAGCTTAAGTGTCAGGGACCCCTACGAGCAGTACTTC; CDR3 protein: CASSLSVRDPYEQYF
J gene: TRBJ2-5; D gene: TRBD1; clone size: few; V gene: TRBV7-2; CDR3 DNA: TGTGCCAGCAGCCACTCCCTTGAGGTGGGGACAGGGTACTTCGAGACCCAGTACTTC; CDR3 protein: CASSHSLEVGTGYFETQYF
J gene: TRBJ1-6; D gene: TRBD1; clone size: -; V gene: TRBV7-9; CDR3 DNA: TGTGCCAGCAGCTATTCACAGGGGGCAAATTCACCCCTCCACTTT; CDR3 protein: CASSYSQGANSPLHF
J gene: TRBJ1-2; D gene: -; clone size: few; V gene: TRBV2; CDR3 DNA: TGTGCCAGCAGGGGGGGACGAATTTATGGCTACACCTTC; CDR3 protein: CASRGGRIYGYTF
J gene: TRBJ2-6; D gene: TRBD1; clone size: -; V gene: TRBV5-4; CDR3 DNA: TGTGCCAGCAGCTTGGTCCAGGGGGTAACCTCTGGGGCCAACGTCCTGACTTTC; CDR3 protein: CASSLVQGVTSGANVLTF
J gene: TRBJ2-3; D gene: -; clone size: once; V gene: TRBV24-1; CDR3 DNA: TGTGCCACCAGTGATTATGGACCAAGCACAGATACGCAGTATTTT; CDR3 protein: CATSDYGPSTDTQYF
J gene: TRBJ2-1; D gene: -; clone size: many; V gene: TRBV2; CDR3 DNA: TGTGCCAGCAGCATGACGGACGGCAATGAGCAGTTCTTC; CDR3 protein: CASSMTDGNEQFF
J gene: TRBJ2-7; D gene: -; clone size: -; V gene: TRBV2; CDR3 DNA: TGTGCCAGCAGTCCTATGCGATACGAGCAGTACTTC; CDR3 protein: CASSPMRYEQYF
J gene: TRBJ2-7; D gene: TRBD1; clone size: many; V gene: TRBV29-1; CDR3 DNA: TGCAGCGCCTTCGACAGGGAACCCTACGAGCAGTACTTC; CDR3 protein: CSAFDREPYEQYF
J gene: TRBJ2-7; D gene: -; clone size: -; V gene: TRBV10-3; CDR3 DNA: TGTGCCATCAGTGAAAATTGGGAGCAGTACTTC; CDR3 protein: CAISENWEQYF
J gene: TRBJ2-5; D gene: -; clone size: many; V gene: TRBV6-4; CDR3 DNA: TGTGCATCCCCCCCCCAAGAGACCCAGTACTTC; CDR3 protein: CASPPQETQYF
J gene: TRBJ2-1; D gene: TRBD2; clone size: few; V gene: TRBV7-2; CDR3 DNA: TGTGTCAGCAAGGGAGGGCGGGGGTCGTACAATGAGCAGTTCTTC; CDR3 protein: CVSKGGRGSYNEQFF
J gene: TRBJ1-1; D gene: TRBD1; clone size: -; V gene: TRBV3-1; CDR3 DNA: TGTGCCAGCAGCCGCGAGCCAGGGGGGAGTTGGGCTGAAGCTTTCTTT; CDR3 protein: CASSREPGGSWAEAFF
J gene: TRBJ1-1; D gene: -; clone size: few; V gene: TRBV28; CDR3 DNA: TGTGCCACCAGAACCTTTTCCTCGAGCACTGAAGCTTTCTTT; CDR3 protein: CATRTFSSSTEAFF
J gene: TRBJ2-6; D gene: -; clone size: few; V gene: TRBV28; CDR3 DNA: TGTGCCAGCAGTTTCTCAGGGGCGGCTGGGGCCAACGTCCTGACTTTC; CDR3 protein: CASSFSGAAGANVLTF
J gene: TRBJ2-7; D gene: TRBD2; clone size: many; V gene: TRBV2; CDR3 DNA: TGTGCCAGCAGTAGACTAGCGGGGGATAGTTACGAGCAGTACTTC; CDR3 protein: CASSRLAGDSYEQYF
J gene: TRBJ1-2; D gene: -; clone size: -; V gene: TRBV12-3/TRBV12-4; CDR3 DNA: TGTGCCAGCAGTTTGTATGTCGGGGCCGGGGGCTACACCTTC; CDR3 protein: CASSLYVGAGGYTF
J gene: TRBJ2-7; D gene: -; clone size: many; V gene: TRBV5-1; CDR3 DNA: TGCGCCAGCAGTTCGGAATACGGGCAGTACTTC; CDR3 protein: CASSSEYGQYF
J gene: TRBJ2-7; D gene: TRBD1; clone size: many; V gene: TRBV6-6; CDR3 DNA: TGTGCCAGCAGTTCCTGGGACAGGTCCTCCTACGAGCAGTACTTC; CDR3 protein: CASSSWDRSSYEQYF
J gene: TRBJ1-5; D gene: TRBD1; clone size: -; V gene: TRBV9; CDR3 DNA: TGTGCCAGCAGCCCAAGTCAGGGGGCCGGTCAGCCCCAGCATTTT; CDR3 protein: CASSPSQGAGQPQHF
J gene: TRBJ1-1; D gene: -; clone size: -; V gene: TRBV28; CDR3 DNA: TGTGCCAGCAGTCAGATAGGGACCGGGAACACTGAAGCTTTCTTT; CDR3 protein: CASSQIGTGNTEAFF
J gene: TRBJ2-6; D gene: -; clone size: many; V gene: TRBV5-5; CDR3 DNA: TGTGCCAGCAGCTTGGTCCTTAGCTCTGGGGCCAACGTCCTGACTTTC; CDR3 protein: CASSLVLSSGANVLTF
J gene: TRBJ2-7; D gene: TRBD1; clone size: many; V gene: TRBV25-1; CDR3 DNA: TGTGCCAGCAGTGAATCGAGGACAGGGGAGATCTACGAGCAGTACTTC; CDR3 protein: CASSESRTGEIYEQYF
J gene: TRBJ2-1; D gene: -; clone size: few; V gene: TRBV3-1; CDR3 DNA: TGTGCCAGCAGCCAAGAAACAGGGAATGAGCAGTTCTTC; CDR3 protein: CASSQETGNEQFF
J gene: TRBJ2-1; D gene: TRBD1; clone size: -; V gene: TRBV2; CDR3 DNA: TGTGCCAGCAGCCCGGGGGGACAGGGTATCGGTGAGCAGTTCTTC; CDR3 protein: CASSPGGQGIGEQFF
J gene: TRBJ1-4; D gene: -; clone size: -; V gene: TRBV27; CDR3 DNA: TGTGCCAGCAGTCATCAGGGGTCCAATGAAAAACTGTTTTTT; CDR3 protein: CASSHQGSNEKLFF
J gene: TRBJ1-5; D gene: TRBD1; clone size: -; V gene: TRBV5-5; CDR3 DNA: TGTGCCAGCAGCTTGCAGGGGGGCGCCCATCAGCCCCAGCATTTT; CDR3 protein: CASSLQGGAHQPQHF
J gene: TRBJ1-4; D gene: -; clone size: -; V gene: TRBV28; CDR3 DNA: TGTGCCAGCAGTTTATCATCCCCAGGGTTGACTAATGAAAAACTGTTTTTT; CDR3 protein: CASSLSSPGLTNEKLFF
J gene: TRBJ1-6; D gene: -; clone size: -; V gene: TRBV20-1; CDR3 DNA: TGCAGTGCTAGAGATTTCCACGACGGCAGGGGTGATTCACCCCTCCACTTT; CDR3 protein: CSARDFHDGRGDSPLHF
J gene: TRBJ2-1; D gene: -; clone size: -; V gene: TRBV7-2; CDR3 DNA: TGTGCCAGCAGCCGATTCCAGAACCAATACAATGAGCAGTTCTTC; CDR3 protein: CASSRFQNQYNEQFF
J gene: TRBJ2-3; D gene: TRBD1; clone size: -; V gene: TRBV20-1; CDR3 DNA: TGTAGTGCTAGGATGCTCGGGACAGGGGGCACAGATACGCAGTATTTT; CDR3 protein: CSARMLGTGGTDTQYF